This T cell receptor beta chain was recorded in a study of T-cell memory formation after mild COVID-19. On the study more broadly: For the most part, TCR clusters were specific to one donor.

J lost 4 bases, V lost 1 base, and 5 bases had no gene match. The germline CDR1 and CDR2 sequences are SGHRS and YFSETQ. The CDR3 contains 15 residues. Overall study results and limits: Clones that contracted from day 15 to 85 had balanced CD4/CD8; later expanders were CD4+ biased. Certain responding clones were present in pre-infection memory, suggesting participation of cross-reactive memory. Confirmation was lacking for SARS-CoV-2 specificity of second-wave clones that peaked on day 37.

This clonotype appeared many times. Its antigen is not known. TCRdb redid the calling of the 5' RACE reads with MiXCR, one entry per CDR3 protein. The sample holds just over 60,000 distinct CDR3 sequences, less than 9.5% seen once. The rearrangement joins TRBV5-1 to TRBJ2-3, with 8 bases matching TRBD2. Sequencing was performed on PBMCs or a T cell subset sorted from them (not recorded which). The clonotype originates from a man aged 18 to 29 who had mild COVID-19 (a few samples of this study predate the infection). Cell type and time point are not known. The CDR3 sequence is CASSLLDGGADTQYF. The CDR3 region has the DNA TGCGCCAGCAGCTTGCTGGACGGGGGGGCAGATACGCAGTATTTT.